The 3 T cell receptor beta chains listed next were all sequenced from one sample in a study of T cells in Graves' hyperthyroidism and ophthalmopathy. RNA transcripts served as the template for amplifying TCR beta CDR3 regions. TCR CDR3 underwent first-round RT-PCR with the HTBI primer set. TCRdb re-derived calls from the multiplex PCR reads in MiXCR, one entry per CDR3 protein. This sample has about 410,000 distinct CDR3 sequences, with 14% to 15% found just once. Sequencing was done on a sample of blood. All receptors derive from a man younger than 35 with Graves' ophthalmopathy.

The CDR3: CSVEDKGWGTGELFF. DNA for the CDR3: TGCAGCGTTGAAGATAAGGGGTGGGGCACCGGGGAGCTGTTTTTT. The chain joins TRBV29-1 to TRBJ2-2; tentative D call: TRBD1 (5 bases). Germline V CDR1 and CDR2: SQVTM, ANQGSEA. The CDR3 totals 15 residues. V was shortened by 0 bases and J by 4 bases, with 12 bases between the two germline ends.

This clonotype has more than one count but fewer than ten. The CDR3 reads CASSFPSSPLHF. Written as DNA, the CDR3 is TGTGCCAGCAGTTTCCCGAGTTCACCCCTCCACTTT. This sequence joins TRBV27 and TRBJ1-6, with D unclear. Germline CDR1 is MNHEY and CDR2 is SMNVEV (reference sequence). The germline V and J ends were trimmed by 3 bases and 9 bases, with 6 bases remaining between them. The CDR3 extends over 12 amino acids.

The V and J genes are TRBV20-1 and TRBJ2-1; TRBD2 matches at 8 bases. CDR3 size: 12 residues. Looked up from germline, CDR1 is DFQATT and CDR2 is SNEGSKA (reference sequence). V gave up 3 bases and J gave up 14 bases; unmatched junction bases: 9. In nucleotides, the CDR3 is TGCAGTGCTAGCGGGGGGGCTGGTAGGAAGTTCTTC. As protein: CSASGGAGRKFF.